This TCR beta chain was recovered during a study of blood T cells in healthy people across ages. Study results and limitations: Estimates of diversity drawn from one million T cells were considered underestimates.

Details on this clonotype: The antigen is not known.

Trimming took 7 bases from V and 2 from J, leaving 21 bases between them. CDR3 length: 16 amino acids. The germline gives CDR1 SQVTM, CDR2 ANQGSEA. A J-beta primer mix and a sample-barcoded 5' primer were used in a second PCR of roughly 6 to 12 cycles. Each TCR beta cDNA got a 12-nucleotide random molecular identifier. In TCRdb, the 5' RACE reads were re-called with MiXCR into one record per CDR3 protein. There are roughly 800,000 distinct CDR3 sequences in the sample; roughly 64% occur only once, and 22% lies in the top ten. This receptor was taken from a man aged 25-45 years in good health. Specimen: blood. V usage is TRBV29-1 and J usage is TRBJ1-5, with D maybe TRBD1 (5 bases). DNA for the CDR3: TGCAGCGCCCTACTCCAAAATCAGGGAGGCAATCAGCCCCAGCATTTT. It encodes CSALLQNQGGNQPQHF. The variable domain in full, with the rest retrieved from reference TRBV29-1 and TRBJ1-5, is SAVISQKPSRDICQRGTSLTIQCQVDSQVTMMFWYRQQPGQSLTLIATANQGSEATYESGFVIDKFPISRPNLTFSTLTVSNMSPEDSSIYLCSALLQNQGGNQPQHFGDGTRLSIL.